These T cell receptor beta chains were read from a single sample in a study of blood T cell repertoires in COVID-19. The protocol was immunoSEQ multiplex PCR, while the TCRdb copy is restricted to in-frame clones and leaves out a portion. The sample gives approximately 270,000 clones, 70% to 90% of which show up once; roughly 9.6% is in the top ten. What was sequenced was peripheral blood. Every receptor here comes from a woman in her 70s with acute or convalescent COVID-19. CDR3s include the opening cysteine and the closing phenylalanine or tryptophan. A D gene is named only where the DNA matches it firmly. Clone size, where shown, is once, few, many, or a class for clones that have expanded.

>TRBV11-2|.|.|TRBJ2-1
CASSFRLGGQFF
TGTGCCAGCAGCTTTCGACTTGGTGGGCAGTTCTTC
>TRBV7-9|.|.|TRBJ1-6
CASSLPDSPLHF
TGTGCCAGCAGCTTACCGGATTCACCCCTCCACTTT
>TRBV10-3|TRBD1|.|TRBJ1-1
CAIRGTGINTEAFF
TGTGCCATCAGGGGGACAGGTATAAACACTGAAGCTTTCTTT
>TRBV12-2|.|.|TRBJ1-4
CASRLESATNEKLFF
TGTGCAAGTCGCTTAGAGAGTGCAACTAATGAAAAACTGTTTTTT
>TRBV5-1|TRBD2|.|TRBJ2-3
CASSLGAGGTTDTQYF
TGCGCCAGCAGCTTAGGGGCGGGGGGCACCACAGATACGCAGTATTTT
>TRBV24-1|TRBD1|.|TRBJ2-1
CATSETGQGINEQFF
TGTGCCACCAGTGAGACGGGACAGGGGATAAATGAGCAGTTCTTC
>TRBV4-2|TRBD1|.|TRBJ1-6
CASSQDRDRGRSPLHF
TGTGCCAGCAGCCAAGATAGGGACAGGGGAAGGTCACCCCTCCACTTT
>TRBV5-6|.|.|TRBJ1-2
CASSFDPGGSYGYTF
TGTGCCAGCAGCTTTGACCCCGGGGGTTCGTATGGCTACACCTTC
>TRBV20-1|TRBD1|.|TRBJ1-2
CSASHIDRVYGYTF
TGCAGTGCTAGTCATATAGACAGGGTTTATGGCTACACCTTC
>TRBV5-5|.|.|TRBJ1-5
CASSLRGPGQPQHF
TGTGCCAGCAGCTTGAGAGGGCCGGGACAGCCCCAGCATTTT
>TRBV4-1|.|.|TRBJ2-4
CASSLRLLAKNIQYF
TGCGCCAGCAGCCTCAGACTACTAGCCAAAAACATTCAGTACTTC
>TRBV7-9|.|.|TRBJ2-5
CASSLGEGRFQETQYF
TGTGCCAGCAGCTTGGGCGAGGGCCGCTTCCAAGAGACCCAGTACTTC
>TRBV18|.|.|TRBJ1-4
CASSARRGGGEKLFF
TGTGCCAGCTCAGCCAGACGAGGGGGGGGCGAAAAACTGTTTTTT
>TRBV6-5|TRBD1|.|TRBJ1-2
CASSYGTGRDYGYTF
TGTGCCAGCAGCTATGGGACAGGGAGAGACTATGGCTACACCTTC
>TRBV25-1|TRBD2|.|TRBJ2-5
CASSEPPSGGMQETQYF
TGTGCCAGCAGTGAACCTCCTAGCGGGGGGATGCAAGAGACCCAGTACTTC
>TRBV2|.|.|TRBJ1-2
CASTIGGKGYTF
TGTGCCAGCACGATCGGGGGTAAAGGCTACACCTTC
>TRBV9|.|.|TRBJ1-1
CASSTNTNTEAFF
TGTGCCAGCAGCACCAACACGAACACTGAAGCTTTCTTT
>TRBV3-1/TRBV3-2|.|few|TRBJ1-5
CASSQGGVSSNQPQHF
TGTGCCAGCAGCCAAGGGGGAGTCAGTAGCAATCAGCCCCAGCATTTT
>TRBV3-1/TRBV3-2|TRBD1|.|TRBJ1-1
CASSPQQGRTEAFF
TGTGCCAGCAGCCCACAACAGGGGCGGACTGAAGCTTTCTTT
>TRBV2|TRBD1|.|TRBJ1-2
CASRARDRGLGYTF
TGTGCCAGCAGAGCCCGGGACAGGGGGCTCGGCTACACCTTC
>TRBV9|.|.|TRBJ2-7
CASSRADSSYEQYF
TGTGCCAGCAGCAGGGCGGACAGCTCCTACGAGCAGTACTTC
>TRBV2|.|.|TRBJ2-2
CATANTGELFF
TGTGCCACTGCGAACACCGGGGAGCTGTTTTTT
>TRBV6-5|TRBD1|.|TRBJ1-4
CASRKQGALGEKLFF
TGTGCCAGCAGGAAGCAGGGGGCGCTTGGTGAAAAACTGTTTTTT
>TRBV28|.|.|TRBJ1-2
CASLRGGVGYGYTF
TGTGCCAGCCTCCGGGGCGGGGTCGGCTATGGCTACACCTTC
>TRBV5-4|.|once|TRBJ2-2
CASSSAGGLTDTGELFF
TGTGCCAGCAGCTCTGCCGGGGGTCTGACCGACACCGGGGAGCTGTTTTTT
>TRBV5-1|TRBD2|few|TRBJ2-1
CASSLAGGLNNEQFF
TGCGCCAGCAGCTTGGCGGGGGGGCTAAACAATGAGCAGTTCTTC
>TRBV19|TRBD1|.|TRBJ2-1
CASSIQGAVNNEQFF
TGTGCCAGTAGTATACAGGGGGCTGTGAACAATGAGCAGTTCTTC
>TRBV5-1|TRBD2|.|TRBJ2-7
CASSSRTSGAREQYF
TGCGCCAGCAGCTCCAGGACTAGCGGTGCTCGGGAGCAGTACTTC
>TRBV2|TRBD2|.|TRBJ2-3
CASSVSGGTTDTQYF
TGTGCCAGCAGTGTTAGCGGGGGGACCACAGATACGCAGTATTTT
>TRBV5-4|.|.|TRBJ1-1
CASSLAPTGSTEAFF
TGTGCCAGCAGCTTGGCCCCGACTGGGAGCACTGAAGCTTTCTTT
>TRBV20-1|TRBD2|.|TRBJ2-5
CSASRGWGGLAGEETQYF
TGCAGTGCTAGTCGCGGCTGGGGAGGACTAGCGGGGGAAGAGACCCAGTACTTC
>TRBV19|TRBD2|.|TRBJ2-1
CASSSRGAGAYNEQFF
TGTGCCAGTAGTTCTCGTGGAGCGGGGGCATACAATGAGCAGTTCTTC
>TRBV15|.|.|TRBJ2-5
CATSRTSGHQETQYF
TGTGCCACCAGCAGAACTTCGGGACATCAAGAGACCCAGTACTTC
>TRBV9|TRBD1|once|TRBJ1-5
CASSPGQGGGNQPQHF
TGTGCCAGCAGCCCGGGACAGGGCGGTGGCAATCAGCCCCAGCATTTT
>TRBV12-3/TRBV12-4|.|.|TRBJ1-5
CASSSGGPQHF
TGTGCCAGCAGCTCGGGGGGGCCCCAGCATTTT
>TRBV5-4|.|.|TRBJ2-1
CASSSARRNNEQFF
TGTGCCAGCAGCTCAGCTAGAAGGAACAATGAGCAGTTCTTC
>TRBV7-9|.|.|TRBJ1-1
CASSPLGGTEAFF
TGTGCCAGCAGCCCCCTGGGAGGCACTGAAGCTTTCTTT
>TRBV13|.|.|TRBJ1-1
CASKLMRPTEAFF
TGTGCCAGCAAACTCATGCGGCCCACTGAAGCTTTCTTT
>TRBV5-1|.|.|TRBJ1-1
CASVSGQTNTEAFF
TGCGCCAGCGTCTCCGGACAGACGAACACTGAAGCTTTCTTT
>TRBV18|TRBD2|.|TRBJ2-5
CASSPTWTSGGQETQYF
TGTGCCAGCTCACCCACTTGGACTAGCGGGGGTCAAGAGACCCAGTACTTC
>TRBV7-9|.|.|TRBJ1-3
CASSRRSRDAGNTIYF
TGTGCCAGCAGCCGGCGGAGCAGGGATGCTGGAAACACCATATATTTT
>TRBV27|.|.|TRBJ2-1
CASSINGEVEQFF
TGTGCCAGCAGCATTAACGGGGAGGTAGAGCAGTTCTTC
>TRBV11-2|.|.|TRBJ2-4
CASSLAGQGEAYF
TGTGCCAGCAGCTTAGCAGGGCAGGGGGAGGCCTACTTC
>TRBV4-1|TRBD2|.|TRBJ2-3
CASSRTSGGGTDTQYF
TGCGCCAGCAGCCGTACTAGCGGGGGGGGCACAGATACGCAGTATTTT
>TRBV3-1/TRBV3-2|.|once|TRBJ2-1
CASSQSGRVQFF
TGTGCCAGCAGCCAATCTGGTCGGGTGCAGTTCTTC
>TRBV10-3|.|.|TRBJ2-5
CAISESRLGGETQYF
TGTGCCATCAGTGAGTCAAGACTAGGAGGGGAGACCCAGTACTTC